The present T cell receptor (beta chain) was sequenced within a study of cytomegalovirus exposure and HLA in healthy donors. With 4 bases removed from V and 4 bases from J, the gap between germline ends came to 14 bases. The CDR3 has 14 residues. Per the germline V gene, CDR1 is SQVTM and CDR2 is ANQGSEA. The PCR employed 60 Vbeta primers together with 13 Jbeta primers. Profiling relied on immunoSEQ multiplex PCR, and the TCRdb table lists in-frame clones only, not all of them. The repertoire includes about 99,000 clones, over 75% of them detected once, and around 3% sits in the top ten. In its sample, this clone was seen a few times.

The V call is TRBV29-1, the J call TRBJ1-3, with D possibly TRBD1 on 6 matching bases. This clonotype was obtained from a man between 40 and 49 years old in good health and CMV-seronegative. Sequenced input: PBMCs. CDR3 loop: CSVGYGQNGNTIYF. Here the CDR3 DNA reads TGCAGCGTTGGATACGGACAGAACGGAAACACCATATATTTT. Looking up the rest from reference TRBV29-1 and TRBJ1-3 gives the full variable domain: SAVISQKPSRDICQRGTSLTIQCQVDSQVTMMFWYRQQPGQSLTLIATANQGSEATYESGFVIDKFPISRPNLTFSTLTVSNMSPEDSSIYLCSVGYGQNGNTIYFGEGSWLTVV.